This T cell receptor beta chain appears in the sequencing data of a study of T cells in Graves' hyperthyroidism and ophthalmopathy. Points on this clonotype: Its target is unknown.

General study findings and limits: Most clonotypes that expanded in the thyroid above 0.001 also showed up in blood.

RNA transcripts were the template for amplifying TCR beta CDR3 regions. TCR CDR3 regions were first amplified by RT-PCR with HTBI primers. One entry per CDR3 protein, called by TCRdb with MiXCR from the multiplex PCR reads. In the table there are approximately 610,000 distinct CDR3 sequences, roughly 14% of which are singletons. Germline CDR1 MNHNS, CDR2 SASEGT. The CDR3 runs 17 residues. With V trimmed by 0 bases and J by 2 bases, 7 bases remained unmatched. PBMCs were obtained from over 8.5 ml fresh peripheral blood. What was sequenced was blood. The TCR comes from a middle-aged woman with Graves' ophthalmopathy. The chain employs TRBV6-1 and TRBJ1-5; 7 bases agree with TRBD1. The CDR3 loop reads CASSEAGTVGGNQPQHF. DNA of the CDR3: TGTGCCAGCAGTGAAGCCGGGACAGTGGGGGGCAATCAGCCCCAGCATTTT.